Below, one T cell receptor (beta chain) is given with its context. The data were obtained in a study of blood T cell repertoires in COVID-19. Data came from immunoSEQ multiplex PCR; TCRdb stores just in-frame clones and leaves some out. Counted here are 50,000 to 75,000 clones, about nine tenths occurring once; the ten biggest clones make up around a fifth. This CDR3 spans 14 amino acids. The ends were cut back, 5 bases at V and 4 bases at J, with 13 bases in the middle. Germline lookup yields CDR1 LNHNV and CDR2 YYDKDF (reference sequence). What was sequenced was peripheral blood. The chain couples TRBV15 to TRBJ2-3; D is ambiguous. The TCR was taken from a woman between 45 and 60 years old with active or convalescent COVID-19. The CDR3 region is CATSGPYRPDTQYF. The CDR3 DNA sequence: TGTGCCACCAGCGGGCCTTATAGGCCAGATACGCAGTATTTT.